This TCR beta chain was documented in a study of T cells in Graves' hyperthyroidism and ophthalmopathy. Template material for amplifying TCR beta CDR3 regions consisted of RNA transcripts. RT-PCR in the first round (using the HTBI primer set) targeted the TCR CDR3. TCRdb independently ran MiXCR on the multiplex PCR reads; one entry per CDR3 protein. The top ten clones hold roughly 13% of a sample with 550,000 to 650,000 distinct CDR3 sequences, 14% of them seen once. This clonotype was observed at least ten times. What it binds is unknown. Whole-study results and caveats: Blood samples included most of the expanded thyroid clonotypes exceeding 0.001.

Sequencing used blood. The receptor's source is a woman in her forties with Graves' hyperthyroidism.

CDR3 in amino acids: CASSLGQGRYYGYTF. The DNA of the CDR3 is TGTGCCAGCAGCTTAGGACAGGGGCGCTACTATGGCTACACCTTC. This chain uses TRBV7-2 with TRBJ1-2; 8 bases align to TRBD1. Germline CDR1 and CDR2: SGHTA and FQGNSA. CDR3 size: 15 residues. Trimming took 1 base from V and 3 from J; bases not matched to a gene: 4.